Reported below is one TCR beta chain. Its cognate antigen is unknown. All donors were healthy HIV-negative adults lacking recent acute infections or vaccinations. Here immunoSEQ multiplex PCR was the method, and the copy in TCRdb shows in-frame clones only, minus some. The repertoire holds approximately 1,500,000 clones, roughly 95% seen once, with about 1% in the top ten. Trimming cost V 4 bases and J 8 bases; bases outside gene matches: 7. The germline gives CDR1 GTSNPN, CDR2 SVGIG (reference sequence). The CDR3 has 12 amino acids. This sample was included in a study of shared clonotypes between healthy human individuals. Across the whole study: Each donor contributed plates that comprised three CD4 naive, three CD4 memory, two CD8 naive and one CD8 memory. General study results and limits: Roughly 5% of naive CD4 clonotypes were common to a few donors.

The receptor was isolated from a man younger than 40 in good health. The sample comprised naive CD4+ T cells sorted from blood. Regarding subset: CD45RA+ positively selected. The chain uses TRBV30 and TRBJ1-1; 7 bases agree with TRBD1. For the CDR3, the DNA is TGTGCCTGGATACCAGGGGGGGTAGAAGCTTTCTTT. Its protein is CAWIPGGVEAFF.